This T cell receptor (beta chain) appears in the sequencing data of a study of cytomegalovirus exposure and HLA in healthy donors. Notes on the study in general: CMV antigen specificity of a few CMV-associated chains was confirmed in vitro. Looking again later, the authors saw that most CMV-associated TCR beta chains seemed HLA-restricted.

60 Vbeta and 13 Jbeta primers were used in PCR. The assay was immunoSEQ multiplex PCR, and TCRdb's table has in-frame clones only and misses some. Reported are under 200,000 clones; the ten largest clones contain around 1.9%. The V and J ends lost 6 bases and 0 bases respectively, with 9 bases between them. Germline V gives CDR1 MNHNS, CDR2 SASEGT. This CDR3 comprises 14 residues. Regarding this clone: Its antigen remains unknown.

The chain uses TRBV6-1 and TRBJ1-3; no definite D call. Sequenced: PBMCs. The TCR comes from a man younger than 40 in good health and CMV-seronegative. This chain's CDR3 is CASRTGNSGNTIYF. The CDR3 DNA is TGTGCCAGCAGGACCGGGAACTCTGGAAACACCATATATTTT.